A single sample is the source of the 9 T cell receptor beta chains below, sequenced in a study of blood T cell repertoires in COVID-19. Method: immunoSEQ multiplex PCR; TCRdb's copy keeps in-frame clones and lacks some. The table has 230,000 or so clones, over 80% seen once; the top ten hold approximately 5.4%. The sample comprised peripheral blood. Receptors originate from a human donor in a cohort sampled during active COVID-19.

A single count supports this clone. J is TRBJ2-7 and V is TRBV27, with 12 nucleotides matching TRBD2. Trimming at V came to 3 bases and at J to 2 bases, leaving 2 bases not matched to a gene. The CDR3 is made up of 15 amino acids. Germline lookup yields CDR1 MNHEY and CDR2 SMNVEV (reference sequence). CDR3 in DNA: TGTGCCAGCAGTTTGAGGACTAGCGGGGCCTACGAGCAGTACTTC. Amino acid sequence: CASSLRTSGAYEQYF.

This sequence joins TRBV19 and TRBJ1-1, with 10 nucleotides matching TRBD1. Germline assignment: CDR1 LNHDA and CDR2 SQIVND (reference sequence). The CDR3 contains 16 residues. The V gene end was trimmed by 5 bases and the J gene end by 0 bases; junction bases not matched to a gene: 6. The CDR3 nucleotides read TGTGCCAGTAGTTTTGACAGGGGGCGGCTGAACACTGAAGCTTTCTTT. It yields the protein CASSFDRGRLNTEAFF.

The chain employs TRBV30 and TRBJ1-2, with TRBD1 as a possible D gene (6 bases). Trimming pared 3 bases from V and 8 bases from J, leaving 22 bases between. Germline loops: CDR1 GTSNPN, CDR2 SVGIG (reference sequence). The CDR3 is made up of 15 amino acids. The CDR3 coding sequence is TGTGCCTGGAGAATCGTGGGGGCCTTGAGCGGAGGCTACACCTTC. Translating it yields CAWRIVGALSGGYTF.

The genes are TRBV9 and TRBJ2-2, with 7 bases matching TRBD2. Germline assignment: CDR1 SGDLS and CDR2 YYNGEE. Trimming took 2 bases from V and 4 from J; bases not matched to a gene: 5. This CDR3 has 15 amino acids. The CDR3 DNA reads TGTGCCAGCAGCGTGCGGGGGACTCCCACCGGGGAGCTGTTTTTT. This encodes CASSVRGTPTGELFF.

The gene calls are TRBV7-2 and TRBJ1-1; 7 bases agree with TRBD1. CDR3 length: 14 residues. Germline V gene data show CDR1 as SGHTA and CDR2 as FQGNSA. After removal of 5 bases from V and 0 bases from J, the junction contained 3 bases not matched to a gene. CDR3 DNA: TGTGCCAGCAGCGGACAGGCGGTGAACACTGAAGCTTTCTTT. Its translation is CASSGQAVNTEAFF.

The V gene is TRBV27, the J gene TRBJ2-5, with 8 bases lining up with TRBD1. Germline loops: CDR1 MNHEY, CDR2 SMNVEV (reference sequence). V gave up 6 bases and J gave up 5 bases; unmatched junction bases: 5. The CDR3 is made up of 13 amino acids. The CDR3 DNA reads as TGTGCCAGCAGAAAGACAGGGGTCGAGACCCAGTACTTC. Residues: CASRKTGVETQYF.

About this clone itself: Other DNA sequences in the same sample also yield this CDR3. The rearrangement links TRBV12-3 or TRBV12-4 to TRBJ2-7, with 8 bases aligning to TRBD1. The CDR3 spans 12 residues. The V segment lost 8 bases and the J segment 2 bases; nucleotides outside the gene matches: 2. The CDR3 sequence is CASRGQAYEQYF. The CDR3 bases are TGTGCCAGCCGGGGACAGGCCTACGAGCAGTACTTC.

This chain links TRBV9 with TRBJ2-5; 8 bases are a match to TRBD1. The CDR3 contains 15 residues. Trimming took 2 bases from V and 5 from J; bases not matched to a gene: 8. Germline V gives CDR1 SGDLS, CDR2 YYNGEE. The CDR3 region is CASSVNRGTGETQYF. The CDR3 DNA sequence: TGTGCCAGCAGCGTTAACAGGGGGACGGGGGAGACCCAGTACTTC.

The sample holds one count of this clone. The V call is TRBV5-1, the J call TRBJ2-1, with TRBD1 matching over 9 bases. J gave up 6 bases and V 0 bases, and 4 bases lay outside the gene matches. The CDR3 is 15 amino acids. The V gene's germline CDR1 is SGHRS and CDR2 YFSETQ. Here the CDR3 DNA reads TGCGCCAGCAGCTTGGAGGGACAGGGAGGCAATGAGCAGTTCTTC. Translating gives CASSLEGQGGNEQFF.